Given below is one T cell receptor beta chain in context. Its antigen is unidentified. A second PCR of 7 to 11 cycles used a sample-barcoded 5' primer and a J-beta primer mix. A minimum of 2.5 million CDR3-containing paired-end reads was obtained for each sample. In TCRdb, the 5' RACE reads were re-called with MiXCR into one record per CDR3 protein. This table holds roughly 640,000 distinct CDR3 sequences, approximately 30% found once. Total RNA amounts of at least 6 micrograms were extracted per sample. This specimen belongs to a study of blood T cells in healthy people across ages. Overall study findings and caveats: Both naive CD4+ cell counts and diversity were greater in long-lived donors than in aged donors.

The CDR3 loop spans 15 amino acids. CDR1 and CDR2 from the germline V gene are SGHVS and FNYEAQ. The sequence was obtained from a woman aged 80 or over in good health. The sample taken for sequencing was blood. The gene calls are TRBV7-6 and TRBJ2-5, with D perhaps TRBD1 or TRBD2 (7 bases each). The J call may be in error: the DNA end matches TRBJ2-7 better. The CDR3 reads CASSLAQGGNDEQYF. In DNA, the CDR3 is TGTGCCAGCAGCTTAGCGCAGGGGGGGAACGACGAGCAGTACTTC.